The 25 T cell receptor beta chains below were found in one sample sequenced in a study of glioma-infiltrating T cells. Amplification of TCR alpha and beta CDR3 regions from RNA used iRepertoire nested multiplex PCR. TCRdb re-derived calls from the multiplex PCR reads in MiXCR, one entry per CDR3 protein. The sample includes approximately 110,000 distinct CDR3 sequences, approximately 25% of them seen just once. What was sequenced was glioma tissue, nonneoplastic brain tissue, or PBMCs (not recorded which). These receptors all stem from a human donor with low-grade glioma or glioblastoma, undergoing nonglioma brain surgery, or in good health (not recorded which).

In this sample, this clonotype turned up many times. CDR3 bases: TGTGCCAGCAGTCCCGACAGAAGGGATGGCTACACCTTC. Protein sequence: CASSPDRRDGYTF. The chain uses TRBV6-1 and TRBJ1-2; TRBD1 might be the D (5 bases). The ends were cut back, 5 bases at V and 6 bases at J, with 13 bases in the middle. This CDR3 is 13 amino acids long. CDR1 is MNHNS, CDR2 SASEGT, per germline.

This clonotype qualifies as medium-sized. V and J are TRBV25-1 and TRBJ2-3; the match to TRBD2 covers 14 bases. The germline V gene encodes CDR1 MGHDK and CDR2 SYGVNS. CDR3 length: 20 residues. The ends lost 1 base at V and 0 bases at J; junction bases unmatched: 9. DNA for the CDR3: TGTGCCAGCAGTGAATTGACTAGCGGGAGGGAGAGGGCTAGCACAGATACGCAGTATTTT. Its protein product is CASSELTSGRERASTDTQYF.

Of note for this clonotype: A much more abundant neighbour one base away suggests this may be a read error. The conserved closing phenylalanine or tryptophan is absent in this CDR3, likely reflecting a read error. J is TRBJ1-2 and V is TRBV3-1, with D uncertain. The CDR3 runs to 14 residues. Germline CDR1 reads LGHDT; CDR2 reads YNNKEL (reference sequence). Here the CDR3 reads CASSQQAPYYDYTS. The CDR3, as DNA: TGTGCCAGCAGCCAACAGGCCCCTTACTATGACTACACCTCC.

On this clonotype itself: Possible read error: a much larger clone is one base away. The rearrangement joins TRBV5-1 to TRBJ2-5, with 13 bases aligning to TRBD2. Trimming at V came to 5 bases and at J to 7 bases, leaving 17 bases not matched to a gene. The CDR3 length is 18 residues. Germline V gene sequence: CDR1 SGHRS, CDR2 YFSETQ. The CDR3 nucleotides read TGCGCCAGCAGAGTATTGGGACTAGCGGGATACCAGGCAGGGACCCAGTACTTC. This translates into CASRVLGLAGYQAGTQYF.

The V call is TRBV29-1, the J call TRBJ2-3, with TRBD2 matching 7 bases. The J segment lost 1 base and the V segment lost 7 bases, leaving 8 bases of the junction unmatched. In germline, CDR1 is SQVTM, CDR2 ANQGSEA. This CDR3 spans 14 amino acids. The CDR3 sequence: CSAGTRERTDTQYF. The CDR3, as DNA: TGCAGCGCCGGTACGCGGGAGCGCACAGATACGCAGTATTTT.

This clonotype was observed a handful of times. The chain employs TRBV5-4 and TRBJ2-4; 7 nucleotides agree with TRBD1. The CDR3 extends over 13 amino acids. Looked up from germline, CDR1 is SGHNT and CDR2 is YYREEE (reference sequence). V gave up 4 bases and J gave up 10 bases; unmatched junction bases: 8. In nucleotides, the CDR3 is TGTGCCAGCAGCACCACAGGGGAAAGGATTCAGTACTTC. This sequence encodes CASSTTGERIQYF. Together with reference TRBV5-4 and TRBJ2-4, the CDR3 gives the full variable domain: ETGVTQSPTHLIKTRGQQVTLRCSSQSGHNTVSWYQQALGQGPQFIFQYYREEENGRGNFPPRFSGLQFPNYSSELNVNALELDDSALYLCASSTTGERIQYFGAGTRLSVL.

This clonotype has at least ten counts. This chain joins TRBV6-1 and TRBJ2-7, with 13 nucleotides matching TRBD2. The CDR3 is 16 amino acids. Unmatched junction bases numbered 8, after V lost 7 bases and J lost 2 bases. Germline V lookup: CDR1 MNHNS, CDR2 SASEGT. The CDR3 DNA follows: TGTGCCAGCAAATACCGGACTAGCGGGAGAACCTACGAGCAGTACTTC. The encoded protein is CASKYRTSGRTYEQYF.

In this sample, this clonotype turned up many times. The rearrangement joins TRBV7-8 to TRBJ2-1; 8 nucleotides agree with TRBD2. The CDR3 sequence is 14 residues long. The V gene end was trimmed by 1 base and the J gene end by 7 bases; junction bases not matched to a gene: 3. Germline CDR1 reads SGHVS; CDR2 reads FQNEAQ. The CDR3, as DNA: TGTGCCAGCAGCTTAGTAGGCGGGGGGAATGAGCAGTTCTTC. Translation: CASSLVGGGNEQFF. Full variable domain (outside the CDR3, taken from reference TRBV7-8 and TRBJ2-1): GAGVSQSPRYKVAKRGQDVALRCDPISGHVSLFWYQQALGQGPEFLTYFQNEAQLDKSGLPSDRFFAERPEGSVSTLKIQRTQQEDSAVYLCASSLVGGGNEQFFGPGTRLTVL.

In its sample, this clonotype was seen many times. The chain carries TRBV7-9 and TRBJ2-7; TRBD1 is a possible D gene (5 bases). Per the germline V gene, CDR1 is SEHNR and CDR2 is FQNEAQ (reference sequence). V was shortened by 4 bases and J by 10 bases, with 17 bases between the two germline ends. The CDR3 length is 13 residues. The CDR3 nucleotides read TGTGCCAGCAGCTCACCCGTTGAGACAGACCAGTACTTC. The encoded protein is CASSSPVETDQYF.

This clonotype came up a few times. The genes are TRBV14 and TRBJ2-1; unclear D gene. The germline gives CDR1 SGHDN, CDR2 FVKESK. The V gene lost 3 bases and the J gene lost 4 bases, with 4 bases spanning the gap. The CDR3 loop spans 12 amino acids. The DNA of the CDR3 is TGTGCCAGCAGCCATACTTACAATGAGCAGTTCTTC. Translating it yields CASSHTYNEQFF.

On this clonotype itself: The junction does not match germline at one end; this may be a read error. The rearrangement links TRBV7-9 to TRBJ2-1; 9 bases map to TRBD2. The CDR3 sequence is 14 residues long. The germline V gene encodes CDR1 SEHNR and CDR2 FQNEAQ (reference sequence). The CDR3 DNA reads as TGTACCAGCAGCTTAACTAGCGGGTCCAATGAGCAGTTCTTC. It specifies CTSSLTSGSNEQFF.

The chain is built from TRBV3-1 and TRBJ1-1; D unclear. The CDR3 has 14 residues. Germline values: CDR1 LGHDT, CDR2 YNNKEL (reference sequence). The V end was cut by 0 bases, the J end by 3 bases, with 8 bases between. The CDR3 reads CASSQDYVDTEAFF. CDR3 DNA: TGTGCCAGCAGCCAAGATTATGTTGACACTGAAGCTTTCTTT.

This clonotype was observed many times. V and J are TRBV3-1 and TRBJ2-7; TRBD1 matches 7 bases. The length of the CDR3 is 14 residues. Germline assignment: CDR1 LGHDT and CDR2 YNNKEL (reference sequence). J lost 3 bases, V lost 2 bases, and 4 bases had no gene match. CDR3 protein: CASSQSNRGYEQYF. The CDR3 nucleotides are TGTGCCAGCAGCCAAAGTAACAGGGGCTACGAGCAGTACTTC.

This clonotype was counted between two and nine times. This CDR3 is CASSLRTDGLAGEKVQYF. DNA for the CDR3: TGTGCCAGCAGCTTGCGGACGGACGGACTAGCGGGAGAAAAGGTCCAGTACTTC. The chain has TRBV7-8 and TRBJ2-5, with 13 bases matching TRBD2. J gave up 10 bases and V 3 bases, and 17 bases lay outside the gene matches. The germline CDR1 and CDR2 sequences are SGHVS and FQNEAQ. This CDR3 contains 18 residues. Using reference TRBV7-8 and TRBJ2-5 for the parts outside the CDR3, the full variable domain is GAGVSQSPRYKVAKRGQDVALRCDPISGHVSLFWYQQALGQGPEFLTYFQNEAQLDKSGLPSDRFFAERPEGSVSTLKIQRTQQEDSAVYLCASSLRTDGLAGEKVQYFGPGTRLLVL.

A remark on this clonotype: One end of the junction does not line up with germline, which may come from a read error. J is TRBJ2-1 and V is TRBV11-1; TRBD2 aligns across 9 bases. This CDR3 spans 16 amino acids. Germline CDR1 reads SGHAT; CDR2 reads FQDESV (reference sequence). CDR3 nucleotide sequence: TGTGCCAGCAGCCGTCCGGGACTAGCATCTTACAATGAGGAGTTCTTC. Its translation is CASSRPGLASYNEEFF.

With regard to this clonotype: Because it lacks the conserved phenylalanine or tryptophan at the end, this CDR3 is likely a read error. The chain links TRBV6-6 to TRBJ1-1; D not resolved. Germline CDR1 reads MNHNY; CDR2 reads SVGAGI (reference sequence). This CDR3 region has 13 residues. Trimming removed 6 bases from V and 1 base from J, with 9 bases in between. In nucleotides, the CDR3 is TGTGCCAGCAGCCGGGGTCCGAACACTGAAGCTTTCCTT. Translating gives CASSRGPNTEAFL.

This clonotype was detected ten times or more. This chain uses TRBV3-1 with TRBJ2-3, with 8 nucleotides matching TRBD2. The CDR3 is made up of 15 amino acids. V gave up 4 bases and J gave up 1 base; unmatched junction bases: 4. Germline lookup yields CDR1 LGHDT and CDR2 YNNKEL (reference sequence). CDR3 sequence: CASSPSGSGTDTQYF. In DNA form, the CDR3 reads TGTGCCAGCAGCCCTAGCGGGTCCGGCACAGATACGCAGTATTTT.

In its sample, this clonotype was seen a few times. The rearrangement uses TRBV10-3 and TRBJ2-1; 9 nucleotides line up with TRBD2. The CDR3 loop spans 15 amino acids. Germline V CDR1 and CDR2: ENHRY, SYGVKD. V dropped 6 bases and J dropped 5; count of bases not matched to a gene: 8. The CDR3 protein is CAIRDPSGEHNEQFF. As DNA, the CDR3 is TGTGCCATCAGGGATCCTAGCGGGGAGCACAATGAGCAGTTCTTC.

About this clonotype: Since a much larger clone is just one base distant, this may be a read error. CDR3: CASSLADGRRTQYF. The DNA of the CDR3 is TGTGCCAGCAGCTTAGCGGACGGTCGGCGGACCCAGTACTTC. The V and J genes are TRBV7-2 and TRBJ2-5; D not certain. V dropped 0 bases and J dropped 7 bases, with 12 bases sitting between them. The CDR3 covers 14 residues. Germline values: CDR1 SGHTA, CDR2 FQGNSA.

The rearrangement joins TRBV29-1 to TRBJ2-4; a weak D match, TRBD2 (5 bases). This CDR3 has 13 amino acids. V lost 0 bases and J lost 3, with 6 bases in between. Germline loops: CDR1 SQVTM, CDR2 ANQGSEA. The CDR3 reads CSVEDSGKNIQYF. CDR3 nucleotides: TGCAGCGTTGAAGACAGCGGCAAAAACATTCAGTACTTC.

This clonotype was seen more than once but under ten times. No conserved phenylalanine or tryptophan ends this CDR3, so it is likely a read error. Because the CDR3's place on the DNA is in doubt, the DNA is left out and the CDR3 is given as listed by TCRdb. The chain joins TRBV12-3 or TRBV12-4 to TRBJ1-1; TRBD1 reflects the table's D call only, with no check against the DNA. The CDR3 length equals 11 residues, ends included. This CDR3 is CASSKNRGWRI.

As regards this clonotype: The junction and the germline gene differ at one end; a read error may be behind it. This chain uses TRBV2 with TRBJ2-7; D is possibly TRBD1 or TRBD2 (5 bases each). CDR1 SNHLY and CDR2 FYNNEI come from the germline V gene. This CDR3 contains 17 residues. CDR3 sequence: CASTPYPTGTETYELYF. CDR3 bases: TGTGCCAGCACACCCTACCCCACCGGGACGGAAACCTACGAGCTGTACTTC.

At least ten counts were recorded for this clonotype. The chain has TRBV7-2 and TRBJ1-1; the D is unclear. Germline CDR1 reads SGHTA; CDR2 reads FQGNSA. The CDR3 sequence is 15 residues long. Between the trimmed V and J ends, which lost 4 bases and 1 base, there was a span of 13 bases. The CDR3 DNA reads TGTGCCAGCAGCTATCCACTTGGCCGGAACACTGAAGCTTTCTTT. Residues: CASSYPLGRNTEAFF.

This clonotype was seen many times. The chain employs TRBV24-1 and TRBJ2-7, with 10 bases that match TRBD2. There are 18 residues in the CDR3. With V trimmed by 0 bases and J by 3 bases, 10 bases remained unmatched. Looked up from germline, CDR1 is KGHDR and CDR2 is SFDVKD. The CDR3, as DNA: TGTGCCACCAGTGATTTGCAAGCGGCACTAGCGGGAAACTACGAGCAGTACTTC. It encodes CATSDLQAALAGNYEQYF.

This clonotype was found many times. The V gene is TRBV20-1, the J gene TRBJ1-5; 7 bases are a match to TRBD1. Germline V gene sequence: CDR1 DFQATT, CDR2 SNEGSKA (reference sequence). The V segment lost 6 bases and the J segment 3 bases; nucleotides outside the gene matches: 14. The CDR3 covers 16 residues. The CDR3 region is CSATTNPGQNNQPQHF. Here the CDR3 DNA reads TGCAGTGCCACGACAAATCCGGGACAGAACAATCAGCCCCAGCATTTT.